The clone carrying this T cell receptor (beta chain) was detected ten times or more. What it binds is not known. MiXCR, applied by TCRdb to the RT-PCR reads, yields one record per CDR3 protein. The table records about 190,000 distinct CDR3 sequences, 13% to 15% of them present only once. The data originate from a study of response to subunit inactivated influenza vaccine. Germline-derived CDR1 and CDR2 are SGHRS and YFSETQ. CDR3 length: 15 amino acids. V dropped 0 bases and J dropped 0 bases, with 8 bases sitting between them. General study points: Researchers suggested that each seasonal influenza vaccination recruits few new T cells.

The material sequenced was CD8+ T cells sorted from PBMCs, taken less than 6 days after vaccination. The chain recombines TRBV5-1 with TRBJ2-3, with D perhaps being TRBD1 or TRBD2 (6 bases each). This TCR was recovered from a man aged 45-65 years who received an inactivated influenza vaccine. The CDR3 spells CASSLEGGSTDTQYF. For the CDR3, the DNA is TGCGCCAGCAGCTTGGAAGGGGGGAGCACAGATACGCAGTATTTT. The whole variable domain, filled in from reference TRBV5-1 and TRBJ2-3, reads KAGVTQTPRYLIKTRGQQVTLSCSPISGHRSVSWYQQTPGQGLQFLFEYFSETQRNKGNFPGRFSGRQFSNSRSEMNVSTLELGDSALYLCASSLEGGSTDTQYFGPGTRLTVL.